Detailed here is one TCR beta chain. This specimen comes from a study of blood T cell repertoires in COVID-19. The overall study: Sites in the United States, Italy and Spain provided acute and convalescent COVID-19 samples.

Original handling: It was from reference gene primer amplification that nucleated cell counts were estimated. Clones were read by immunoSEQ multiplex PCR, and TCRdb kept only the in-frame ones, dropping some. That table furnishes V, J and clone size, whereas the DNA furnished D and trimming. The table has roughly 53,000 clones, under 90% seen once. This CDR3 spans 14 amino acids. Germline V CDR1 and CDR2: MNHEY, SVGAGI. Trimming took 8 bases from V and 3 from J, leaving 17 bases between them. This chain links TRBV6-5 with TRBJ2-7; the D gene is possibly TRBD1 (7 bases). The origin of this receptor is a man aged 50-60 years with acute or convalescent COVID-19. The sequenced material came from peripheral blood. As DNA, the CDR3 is TGTGCCAGCGCCCAGGGGGGCAGTGTCTACGAGCAGTACTTC. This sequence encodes CASAQGGSVYEQYF.